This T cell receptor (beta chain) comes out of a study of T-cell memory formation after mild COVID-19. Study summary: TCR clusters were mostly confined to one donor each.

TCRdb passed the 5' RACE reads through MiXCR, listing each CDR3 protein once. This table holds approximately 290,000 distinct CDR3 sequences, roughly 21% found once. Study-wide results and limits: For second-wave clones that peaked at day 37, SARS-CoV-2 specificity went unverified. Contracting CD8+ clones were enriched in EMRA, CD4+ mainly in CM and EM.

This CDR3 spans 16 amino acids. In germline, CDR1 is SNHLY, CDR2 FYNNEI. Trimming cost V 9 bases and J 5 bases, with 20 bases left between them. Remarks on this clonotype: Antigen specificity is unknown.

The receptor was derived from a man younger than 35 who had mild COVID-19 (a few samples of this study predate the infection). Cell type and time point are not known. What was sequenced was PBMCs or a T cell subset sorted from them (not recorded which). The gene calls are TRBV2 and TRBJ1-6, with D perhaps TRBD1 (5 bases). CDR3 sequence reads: CARRPLWGVDNSPLHF. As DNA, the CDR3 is TGTGCCAGACGCCCCCTCTGGGGGGTTGATAATTCACCCCTCCACTTT.